The sequence of this T cell receptor beta chain was determined in a study of type 1 regulatory T cells. Per the germline V gene, CDR1 is DFQATT and CDR2 is SNEGSKA (reference sequence). Trimming cost V 1 base and J 10 bases, with 21 bases left between them. The CDR3 contains 15 residues. A note on this clonotype: Its antigen is currently unknown.

TCRdb redid the calling of the reads with MiXCR, one entry per CDR3 protein. There are 63,000 or so distinct CDR3 sequences in the sample; more than 45% occur only once, and roughly 2.1% lies in the top ten. Sequenced: cultured non-Tr1 T cells, either the whole culture or a sorted T cell fraction (not recorded which). The receptor was derived from a human donor in good health. The J gene is TRBJ2-3, the V gene TRBV20-1, with D perhaps matching TRBD2 (6 bases). The CDR3 reads CSARVAGLAKKAQYF. The CDR3 DNA reads as TGCAGTGCTAGAGTTGCGGGACTGGCCAAGAAGGCGCAGTATTTT.